This T cell receptor (beta chain) comes out of a study of blood T cell repertoires in COVID-19. Study-wide background: From the United States, Italy and Spain came samples of acute and convalescent COVID-19. Nucleic acid was either cDNA or gDNA, and it came from T cells, B-cell-depleted T cells, or PBMCs.

Per the authors' pipeline: Amplified reference gene primers provided the basis for estimating nucleated cell counts. Some clones are missing from TCRdb's copy, which holds only in-frame ones; the method was immunoSEQ multiplex PCR. The D gene and trimming were derived from the DNA, and the V and J assignments and clone size from that table. This table holds over 90,000 clones, about 85% found once. The CDR3 contains 16 residues. Trimming took 4 bases from V and 2 from J; bases not matched to a gene: 6. The V gene's germline CDR1 is SGHRS and CDR2 YFSETQ. The sequence was collected from a man aged 45-65 years in a cohort sampled during active COVID-19. This chain uses TRBV5-1 with TRBJ2-3; 11 bases line up with TRBD2. Sequences were obtained from peripheral blood. CDR3 coding DNA: TGCGCCAGCAGCCCCTCTAGCGGGGGGATCACAGATACGCAGTATTTT. Amino acids: CASSPSSGGITDTQYF.